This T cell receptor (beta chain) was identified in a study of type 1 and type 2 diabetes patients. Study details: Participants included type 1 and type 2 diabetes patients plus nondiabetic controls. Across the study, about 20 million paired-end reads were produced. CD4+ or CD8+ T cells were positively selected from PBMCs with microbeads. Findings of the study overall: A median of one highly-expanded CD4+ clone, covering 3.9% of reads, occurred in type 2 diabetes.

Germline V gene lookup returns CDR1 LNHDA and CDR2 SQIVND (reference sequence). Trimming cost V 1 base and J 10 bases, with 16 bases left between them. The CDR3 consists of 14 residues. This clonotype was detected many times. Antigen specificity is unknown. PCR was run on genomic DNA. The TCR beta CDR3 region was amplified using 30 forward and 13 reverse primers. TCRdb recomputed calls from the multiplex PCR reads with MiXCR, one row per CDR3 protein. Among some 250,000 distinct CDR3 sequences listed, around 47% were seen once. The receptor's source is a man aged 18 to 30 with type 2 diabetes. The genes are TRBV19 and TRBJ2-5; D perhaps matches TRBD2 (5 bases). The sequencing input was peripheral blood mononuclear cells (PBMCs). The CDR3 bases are TGTGCCAGTAGTATAGCAGCTAGCATGCGTGACCAGTACTTC. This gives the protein CASSIAASMRDQYF.